This is a list of T cell receptor beta chains from one sample in a study of shared clonotypes between healthy human individuals. Generated by immunoSEQ multiplex PCR, the TCRdb table keeps only in-frame clones and is missing some. Of 550,000 to 700,000 clones listed, around three quarters are singletons. Material for sequencing was memory CD4+ T cells sorted from blood. These receptors originate from a woman aged 25 to 39 in good health. The CDR3 runs from the conserved cysteine through the conserved F or W. The D gene is left open where the match is weak. Where a row states a size, it is once, few, many or the class of an expanded clone; other rows omit it.

D	length	J	V	size	CDR3	DNA
TRBD2	13	TRBJ2-3	TRBV30	-	CAWTSGRANTQYF	TGTGCCTGGACTAGCGGGAGGGCTAATACGCAGTATTTT
-	14	TRBJ2-5	TRBV19	-	CASRTSRGQETQYF	TGTGCCAGTAGGACTAGTCGGGGGCAAGAGACCCAGTACTTC
-	15	TRBJ1-1	TRBV7-2	-	CASSLASLRDTEAFF	TGTGCCAGCAGCTTGGCAAGTCTACGGGACACTGAAGCTTTCTTT
TRBD1	14	TRBJ1-2	TRBV11-2	-	CASSLDRGYEGYTF	TGTGCCAGCAGCTTAGACAGGGGGTATGAAGGCTACACCTTC
TRBD1	15	TRBJ1-4	TRBV6-5	-	CASSSGQWLNEKLFF	TGTGCCAGCAGTTCGGGACAGTGGCTTAATGAAAAACTGTTTTTT
-	13	TRBJ2-7	TRBV7-2	few	CASSLHRSYEQYF	TGTGCCAGCAGTCTTCACCGCTCCTACGAGCAGTACTTC
-	14	TRBJ2-2	TRBV25-1	-	CASRWPDDTGELFF	TGTGCCAGCAGGTGGCCAGACGACACCGGGGAGCTGTTTTTT
TRBD2	15	TRBJ2-7	TRBV2	-	CASSALAGVTYEQYF	TGTGCCAGCAGTGCACTAGCGGGAGTTACCTACGAGCAGTACTTC
TRBD1	13	TRBJ1-5	TRBV7-9	-	CASSQGANQPQHF	TGTGCCAGCAGCCAGGGGGCGAATCAGCCCCAGCATTTT
-	14	TRBJ2-2	TRBV7-2	few	CASSPKSVTGELFF	TGTGCCAGCAGTCCTAAGTCGGTTACCGGGGAGCTGTTTTTT
-	13	TRBJ2-7	TRBV6-1	once	CASRGSGGYEQYF	TGTGCCAGCAGGGGTAGCGGAGGCTACGAGCAGTACTTC
TRBD2	15	TRBJ2-7	TRBV4-1	few	CASSQEIAGIYEQYF	TGCGCCAGCAGCCAAGAAATAGCGGGGATCTACGAGCAGTACTTC
TRBD1	15	TRBJ1-1	TRBV5-1	-	CASSQVTGGNTEAFF	TGCGCCAGCAGCCAAGTGACAGGGGGGAACACTGAAGCTTTCTTT
-	15	TRBJ2-7	TRBV7-7	few	CASSPGPGSSYEQYF	TGTGCCAGCAGCCCGGGTCCTGGGAGTTCCTACGAGCAGTACTTC
-	14	TRBJ1-5	TRBV12-2	few	CASRTRQGNQPQHF	TGTGCAAGTCGCACTAGACAGGGTAATCAGCCCCAGCATTTT
-	14	TRBJ2-2	TRBV15	-	CATRGGVNTGELFF	TGTGCCACCCGCGGTGGGGTGAACACCGGGGAGCTGTTTTTT
-	15	TRBJ2-3	TRBV5-1	-	CASSTGASSTDTQYF	TGCGCCAGCAGCACCGGTGCGAGTAGCACAGATACGCAGTATTTT
-	15	TRBJ2-3	TRBV7-2	-	CASSLAWGSTDTQYF	TGTGCCAGCAGCTTAGCTTGGGGTAGCACAGATACGCAGTATTTT
TRBD1	14	TRBJ1-5	TRBV7-2	-	CASSLVRGNQPQHF	TGTGCCAGCAGCTTAGTCAGGGGGAATCAGCCCCAGCATTTT
-	12	TRBJ1-2	TRBV27	-	CASMGGLGGYTF	TGTGCCAGCATGGGCGGGTTGGGAGGCTACACCTTC
TRBD1	13	TRBJ2-7	TRBV28	-	CATQTGSSYEQYF	TGTGCCACCCAGACAGGGAGCTCCTACGAGCAGTACTTC
-	15	TRBJ2-3	TRBV9	-	CASTGTRGLPDTQYF	TGTGCCAGCACCGGGACCCGGGGTTTGCCAGATACGCAGTATTTT
TRBD2	16	TRBJ2-3	TRBV2	-	CASSSVPLAGADTQYF	TGTGCCAGCAGTTCAGTCCCCCTAGCGGGAGCCGATACGCAGTATTTT
-	15	TRBJ2-7	TRBV7-9	-	CASSEKAGPTHEQYF	TGTGCCAGCAGCGAGAAGGCAGGGCCAACTCACGAGCAGTACTTC
TRBD1	14	TRBJ2-1	TRBV27	-	CASSKGQDYNEQFF	TGTGCCAGCAGTAAAGGACAGGACTACAATGAGCAGTTCTTC
-	14	TRBJ2-7	TRBV11-2	-	CASSLTLSSYEQYF	TGTGCCAGCAGCTTAACGTTGAGCTCCTACGAGCAGTACTTC
-	16	TRBJ2-6	TRBV18	-	CASSPPGSSGANVLTF	TGTGCCAGCTCACCACCTGGCAGCTCTGGGGCCAACGTCCTGACTTTC
-	15	TRBJ2-7	TRBV6-1	-	CASRGQPPSSYEQYF	TGTGCCAGCAGAGGACAGCCCCCTTCCTCCTACGAGCAGTACTTC
TRBD2	16	TRBJ2-7	TRBV28	-	CASSPRRGRGRYEQYF	TGTGCCAGCAGTCCTCGCCGCGGGAGGGGGCGATACGAGCAGTACTTC
-	14	TRBJ1-3	TRBV28	-	CASRRGALGNTIYF	TGTGCCAGCAGACGAGGGGCTCTTGGAAACACCATATATTTT